This T cell receptor (beta chain) was sequenced for a study of T cell responses to AZD1222 COVID-19 vaccine. In the case of this clone: Its antigen is unidentified.

CDR3 length equals 12 residues. Germline loops: CDR1 SNHLY, CDR2 FYNNEI. Between the trimmed V and J ends, which lost 6 bases and 7 bases, there was a span of 10 bases. Produced via immunoSEQ multiplex PCR; TCRdb's table is partial and in-frame only. The table records roughly 150,000 clones, roughly 90% of them present only once. Findings and limits, study-wide: Across spike, vaccine-associated CD4 TCRs were found, dominant at 160-218 and 743-854.

The genes are TRBV2 and TRBJ1-5; no clear D. The sample was peripheral blood, taken on day 0 of AZD1222 vaccination. The sequence derives from an adult in good health. The CDR3, as DNA: TGTGCCAGCAGATTCGACGGCCAGCCCCAGCATTTT. Translation gives CASRFDGQPQHF.